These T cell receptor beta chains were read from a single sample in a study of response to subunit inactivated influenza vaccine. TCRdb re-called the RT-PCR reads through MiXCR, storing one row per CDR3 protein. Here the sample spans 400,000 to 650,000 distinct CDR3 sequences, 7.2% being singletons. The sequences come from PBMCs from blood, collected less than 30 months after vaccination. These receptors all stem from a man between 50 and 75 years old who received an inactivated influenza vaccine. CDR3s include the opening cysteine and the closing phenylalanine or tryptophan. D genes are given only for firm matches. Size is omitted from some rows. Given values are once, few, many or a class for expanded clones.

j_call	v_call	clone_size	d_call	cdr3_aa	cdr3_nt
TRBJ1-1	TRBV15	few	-	CATRHFGDAVEAFF	TGTGCCACCAGGCACTTCGGGGACGCCGTGGAGGCTTTCTTT
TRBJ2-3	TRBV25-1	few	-	CASSVDGQYF	TGTGCCAGCAGTGTGGACGGGCAGTATTTT
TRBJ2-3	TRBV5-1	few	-	CASSLSLRVTDTQYF	TGCGCCAGCAGCTTATCTCTCAGGGTCACAGATACGCAGTATTTT
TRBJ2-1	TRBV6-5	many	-	CASSSLAGEQFF	TGTGCCAGCAGTTCCCTGGCGGGGGAGCAGTTCTTC
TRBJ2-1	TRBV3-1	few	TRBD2	CASSQDSSGDYNEQFF	TGTGCCAGCAGCCAAGATTCTAGCGGAGACTACAATGAGCAGTTCTTC
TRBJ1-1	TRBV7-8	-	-	CASSLGQGSNTEAFF	TGTGCCAGCAGCTTAGGTCAGGGTTCGAACACTGAAGCTTTCTTT
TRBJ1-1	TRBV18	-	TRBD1	CASPGMTGDTEAFF	TGTGCCAGCCCAGGTATGACAGGGGACACTGAAGCTTTCTTT
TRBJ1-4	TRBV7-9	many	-	CASSFIVEKLFF	TGTGCCAGCAGCTTTATTGTAGAAAAACTGTTTTTT
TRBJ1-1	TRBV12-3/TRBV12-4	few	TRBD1	CASRRQGGDTEAFF	TGTGCCAGCAGGAGACAGGGGGGAGACACTGAAGCTTTCTTT
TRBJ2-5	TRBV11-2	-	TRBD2	CASSLVRSVGTSGETQYF	TGTGCCAGCAGCTTAGTAAGGTCCGTAGGGACTAGTGGAGAGACCCAGTACTTC
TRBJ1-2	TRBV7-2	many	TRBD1	CASSPGTGGYYGYTF	TGTGCCAGCAGCCCGGGGACAGGGGGATACTATGGCTACACCTTC
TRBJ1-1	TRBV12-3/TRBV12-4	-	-	CASILSVQGVNTEAFF	TGTGCCAGCATCCTAAGCGTCCAGGGAGTAAACACTGAAGCTTTCTTT
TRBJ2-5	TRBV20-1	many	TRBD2	CSATSTSGSLETQYF	TGCAGTGCTACCTCGACTAGCGGGAGCCTAGAGACCCAGTACTTC
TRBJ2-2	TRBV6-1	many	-	CASTAPGPNTGELFF	TGTGCCAGCACCGCCCCAGGGCCGAACACCGGGGAGCTGTTTTTT
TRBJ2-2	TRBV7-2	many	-	CASTRTENTGELFF	TGTGCCAGCACCCGGACAGAGAACACCGGGGAGCTGTTTTTT